This TCR beta chain emerged from a study of shared clonotypes between healthy human individuals. This CDR3 is 14 amino acids long. Germline V lookup: CDR1 SGHTS, CDR2 YDEGEE. The J segment lost 2 bases and the V segment lost 0 bases, leaving 2 bases of the junction unmatched. The assay was carried out at the deep level. Ten immunoSEQ deep assay plates held the unsorted PBMC DNA. Libraries were prepared by immunoSEQ multiplex PCR; TCRdb keeps only in-frame clonotypes and omits some of them. The table lists roughly 510,000 clones, 75% to 80% of them singletons. This clone was observed a few times. The sequenced sample was PBMCs. This sequence joins TRBV5-8 and TRBJ2-7, with 7 bases matching TRBD1. This receptor was taken from a woman between 40 and 50 years old in good health. Some clones in this sample may be carry-over from other donors' samples. CDR3 in DNA: TGTGCCAGCAGCTTGGGACAGGGCCCCTACGAGCAGTACTTC. It yields the protein CASSLGQGPYEQYF. Based on the CDR3 plus reference TRBV5-8 and TRBJ2-7, the full variable domain is EAGVTQSPTHLIKTRGQQATLRCSPISGHTSVYWYQQALGLGLQFLLWYDEGEERNRGNFPPRFSGRQFPNYSSELNVNALELEDSALYLCASSLGQGPYEQYFGPGTRLTVT.